The 25 T cell receptor beta chains below were found in one sample sequenced in a study of response to subunit inactivated influenza vaccine. From the RT-PCR reads, TCRdb called clonotypes with MiXCR, one entry per CDR3 protein. The table records 550,000 to 800,000 distinct CDR3 sequences, around 13% of them present only once. Source: PBMCs from blood, taken around two weeks before vaccination. The receptors derive from a man in his forties or fifties who received an inactivated influenza vaccine.

This clonotype was seen more than once but under ten times. This sequence joins TRBV18 and TRBJ1-2; D uncertain. This CDR3 comprises 13 residues. The germline V gene has CDR1 KGHSH and CDR2 LQKENI. The V gene lost 3 bases and the J gene lost 4 bases, with 9 bases spanning the gap. As DNA, the CDR3 is TGTGCCAGCTCACCGGGCATATCCTATGGCTACACCTTC. It translates to CASSPGISYGYTF. The full variable domain, rest sourced from reference TRBV18 and TRBJ1-2, is NAGVMQNPRHLVRRRGQEARLRCSPMKGHSHVYWYRQLPEEGLKFMVYLQKENIIDESGMPKERFSAEFPKEGPSILRIQQVVRGDSAAYFCASSPGISYGYTFGSGTRLTVV.

The chain uses TRBV7-9 and TRBJ2-5; perhaps TRBD1 as D (5 bases). Per the germline V gene, CDR1 is SEHNR and CDR2 is FQNEAQ (reference sequence). The CDR3 loop spans 16 amino acids. V lost 3 bases, J lost 5 bases, and 19 bases lay in between. The CDR3 region is CASSFRVKALEETQYF. DNA of the CDR3: TGTGCCAGCAGCTTCAGGGTTAAGGCCCTCGAGGAGACCCAGTACTTC.

The gene calls are TRBV6-2 or TRBV6-3 and TRBJ2-1, with 8 bases that match TRBD2. This CDR3 comprises 14 residues. Looked up from germline, CDR1 is MNHEY and CDR2 is SVGEGT. V dropped 5 bases and J dropped 9; count of bases not matched to a gene: 9. CDR3 residues: CASSPGLGMAEQFF. For the CDR3, the DNA is TGTGCCAGCAGTCCGGGACTAGGGATGGCTGAGCAGTTCTTC.

The rearrangement uses TRBV3-1 and TRBJ1-2; 10 bases line up with TRBD1. The V gene's germline CDR1 is LGHDT and CDR2 YNNKEL (reference sequence). CDR3 size: 15 residues. J lost 8 bases, V lost 1 base, and 7 bases had no gene match. This CDR3 reads CASSQVAGTGEGYTF. CDR3 bases: TGTGCCAGCAGCCAAGTGGCCGGGACAGGGGAAGGCTACACCTTC. The full variable domain, completed using reference TRBV3-1 and TRBJ1-2, is DTAVSQTPKYLVTQMGNDKSIKCEQNLGHDTMYWYKQDSKKFLKIMFSYNNKELIINETVPNRFSPKSPDKAHLNLHINSLELGDSAVYFCASSQVAGTGEGYTFGSGTRLTVV.

This clonotype was seen only a few times. The genes are TRBV4-1 and TRBJ1-5; possible D gene TRBD1, 6 bases. The V end was cut by 2 bases, the J end by 5 bases, with 13 bases between. This CDR3 is 15 amino acids long. Germline loops: CDR1 MGHRA, CDR2 YSYEKL. CDR3 sequence: CASSQRGLKDQPQHF. The CDR3 bases are TGCGCCAGCAGCCAACGGGGGCTCAAAGATCAGCCCCAGCATTTT.

This chain links TRBV4-3 with TRBJ2-1, with D uncertain. Trimming took 5 bases from V and 1 from J, leaving 12 bases between them. Germline V lookup: CDR1 LGHNA, CDR2 YSLEER. This CDR3 comprises 15 residues. CDR3 in DNA: TGCGCCAGCAGCGGCAACCTCCTTTCCTACAATGAGCAGTTCTTC. It specifies CASSGNLLSYNEQFF.

This clonotype was observed many times. The CDR3 spells CATSRAWHNEQFF. The CDR3 DNA is TGTGCCACCAGCAGAGCGTGGCACAATGAGCAGTTCTTC. The chain combines TRBV15 with TRBJ2-1; no firm D call. This CDR3 is built from 13 residues. Germline V lookup: CDR1 LNHNV, CDR2 YYDKDF (reference sequence). V lost 1 base, J lost 5 bases, and 6 bases lay in between.

This clonotype has a count of ten or more. This sequence joins TRBV29-1 and TRBJ2-1; 10 nucleotides agree with TRBD2. The germline V gene has CDR1 SQVTM and CDR2 ANQGSEA. The trim removed 4 bases at V and 8 bases at J, leaving 5 bases unmatched. The CDR3 consists of 13 residues. The CDR3 sequence is CSVVLAGAYEQFF. The CDR3 region has the DNA TGCAGCGTTGTCCTAGCGGGAGCCTATGAGCAGTTCTTC.

J is TRBJ2-4 and V is TRBV28, with TRBD1 matching 8 bases. The CDR3 covers 14 residues. Germline-derived CDR1 and CDR2 are MDHEN and SYDVKM. V dropped 3 bases and J dropped 5; count of bases not matched to a gene: 3. The CDR3 coding sequence is TGTGCCAGCAGTTTTGGACAGGGCCAAAACATTCAGTACTTC. It specifies CASSFGQGQNIQYF.

The CDR3 is CASSPGLGGYTF. The CDR3 DNA reads TGTGCCAGCAGCCCAGGGTTAGGGGGCTACACCTTC. V and J are TRBV7-9 and TRBJ1-2; D is possibly TRBD1 (5 bases). Trimming removed 5 bases at V and 8 bases at J, with 12 bases between. Germline values: CDR1 SEHNR, CDR2 FQNEAQ (reference sequence). The CDR3 totals 12 residues.

A note on this clonotype: Germline is not matched at one junction end, which may reflect a read error. J is TRBJ2-3 and V is TRBV25-1, with D perhaps TRBD2 (6 bases). CDR1 MGHDK and CDR2 SYGVNS come from the germline V gene. The length of the CDR3 is 14 residues. The CDR3 sequence: CASSEYLGGDTLYF. In DNA, the CDR3 is TGTGCCAGCAGTGAATACCTCGGGGGAGATACGCTGTATTTT.

This clonotype appeared many times. This sequence joins TRBV5-1 and TRBJ2-7; a possible D gene is TRBD1 (6 bases). The V end was cut by 0 bases, the J end by 3 bases, with 19 bases between. The CDR3 sequence is 17 residues long. In germline, CDR1 is SGHRS, CDR2 YFSETQ. CDR3 in amino acids: CASSLDWTDYPNYEQYF. CDR3 sequence (DNA): TGCGCCAGCAGCTTGGATTGGACAGATTACCCAAACTACGAGCAGTACTTC.

This clonotype was found a few times. The rearrangement joins TRBV6-1 to TRBJ2-1; 16 positions match TRBD2. Germline-derived CDR1 and CDR2 are MNHNS and SASEGT. The CDR3 is 18 residues long. The junction had 12 bases not matched to a gene; V was cut back by 6 bases and J by 7 bases. The CDR3 loop reads CASSPGTSGRAYPNEQFF. CDR3 nucleotides: TGTGCCAGCAGCCCCGGGACTAGCGGGAGGGCCTACCCAAATGAGCAGTTCTTC.

The V gene is TRBV16, the J gene TRBJ1-6; no clear D. Germline assignment: CDR1 KGHSY and CDR2 FQNENV. V was cut by 2 bases and J by 5 bases, with 10 bases left in between. The CDR3 is made up of 15 amino acids. For the CDR3, the DNA is TGTGCCAGCAGCCAAAGGGTGGTAGATAATTCACCCCTCCACTTT. It translates to CASSQRVVDNSPLHF.

This clonotype was observed a few times. The chain recombines TRBV12-3 or TRBV12-4 with TRBJ2-1; D is uncertain. Trimming removed 3 bases at V and 7 bases at J, with 7 bases between. The CDR3 runs 12 residues. As DNA, the CDR3 is TGTGCCAGCAGTTTTGATTGGAATGAGCAGTTCTTC. This codes for CASSFDWNEQFF.

The CDR3 reads CASSQAGTRGSQPQHF. Here the CDR3 DNA reads TGTGCCAGCAGCCAGGCCGGGACACGGGGATCACAGCCCCAGCATTTT. The chain employs TRBV2 and TRBJ1-5; perhaps TRBD1 as D (6 bases). The germline V gene has CDR1 SNHLY and CDR2 FYNNEI. This CDR3 spans 16 amino acids. Trimming removed 6 bases from V and 7 bases from J, with 22 bases in between.

This clonotype was found a few times. The CDR3 region is CASSTTGDTNEKLFF. The DNA of the CDR3 is TGTGCCAGCAGTACAACAGGGGATACTAATGAAAAACTGTTTTTT. The chain joins TRBV28 to TRBJ1-4; 7 positions agree with TRBD1. Germline V lookup: CDR1 MDHEN, CDR2 SYDVKM. The V gene end was trimmed by 5 bases and the J gene end by 2 bases; junction bases not matched to a gene: 5. This CDR3 region has 15 residues.

With regard to this clonotype: At one end the junction does not follow the germline gene, possibly because of a read error. V is TRBV7-9 and J is TRBJ2-5; D possibly uses TRBD1 or TRBD2 (5 bases each). Per the germline V gene, CDR1 is SEHNR and CDR2 is FQNEAQ (reference sequence). CDR3 size: 16 residues. CDR3 protein: CASSPNPPGPKDTQYF. CDR3 nucleotide sequence: TGTGCCAGCAGCCCAAACCCACCGGGGCCGAAAGACACCCAGTACTTC.

The chain uses TRBV6-5 and TRBJ2-2; no definite D call. Germline loops: CDR1 MNHEY, CDR2 SVGAGI. The CDR3 has 14 residues. With 2 bases removed from V and 7 bases from J, the gap between germline ends came to 11 bases. CDR3 DNA: TGTGCCAGCAGTTACGGAGATGGGGTCGGGGAGCTGTTTTTT. This sequence encodes CASSYGDGVGELFF.

This clonotype came up a few times. The CDR3 sequence: CASSYFAENQPQHF. The CDR3 DNA follows: TGTGCCAGCAGTTATTTTGCGGAGAATCAGCCCCAGCATTTT. The chain recombines TRBV6-2 or TRBV6-3 with TRBJ1-5; D is ambiguous. CDR3 length: 14 residues. Germline loops: CDR1 MNHEY, CDR2 SVGEGT. Trimming left V 3 bases short and J 4 bases short, with 10 bases between.

This clonotype has more than one count but fewer than ten. This chain uses TRBV29-1 with TRBJ2-5; D is tentatively TRBD1 or TRBD2 (5 bases each). V dropped 3 bases and J dropped 5 bases, with 10 bases sitting between them. The CDR3 is 12 amino acids. The germline V gene encodes CDR1 SQVTM and CDR2 ANQGSEA. The DNA of the CDR3 is TGCAGCGTTGAGTACAGGAGGGAGACCCAGTACTTC. Translation: CSVEYRRETQYF. The whole variable domain, filled in from reference TRBV29-1 and TRBJ2-5, reads SAVISQKPSRDICQRGTSLTIQCQVDSQVTMMFWYRQQPGQSLTLIATANQGSEATYESGFVIDKFPISRPNLTFSTLTVSNMSPEDSSIYLCSVEYRRETQYFGPGTRLLVL.

This clonotype showed up many times. The V gene is TRBV4-3, the J gene TRBJ1-2, with 7 bases aligning to TRBD1. V trimming: 0 bases; J trimming: 1 base; junction bases outside the gene matches: 5. The germline CDR1 and CDR2 sequences are LGHNA and YSLEER. There are 16 residues in the CDR3. The CDR3 DNA reads as TGCGCCAGCAGCCAAGATGGGAACAGGGGTAACTATGGCTACACCTTC. Translating it yields CASSQDGNRGNYGYTF.

V usage is TRBV10-3 and J usage is TRBJ2-7; the D is unclear. Between the trimmed V and J ends, which lost 6 bases and 2 bases, there was a span of 8 bases. CDR3 size: 12 residues. The germline V gene has CDR1 ENHRY and CDR2 SYGVKD. The CDR3 region is CAISPDPYEQYF. In DNA form, the CDR3 reads TGTGCCATCAGCCCGGATCCCTACGAGCAGTACTTC.

Only one count was recorded for this clonotype. The junction departs from germline at one end; a sequencing error may be responsible. This chain connects TRBV27 to TRBJ1-2, with D tentatively TRBD1 (6 bases). The CDR3 contains 13 residues. Germline V gene lookup returns CDR1 MNHEY and CDR2 SMNVEV (reference sequence). CDR3 sequence: CAGSRTAGYGYTF. The DNA of the CDR3 is TGTGCCGGCAGTAGGACAGCTGGCTATGGCTACACCTTC.

This clonotype appeared many times. The V and J genes are TRBV19 and TRBJ1-2, with unresolved D. This CDR3 spans 14 amino acids. Germline assignment: CDR1 LNHDA and CDR2 SQIVND (reference sequence). V lost 7 bases and J lost 4, with 16 bases in between. As DNA, the CDR3 is TGTGCCAGTAAATTATCCGGAGGGTTCTATGGCTACACCTTC. It translates to CASKLSGGFYGYTF. Drawing the rest from reference TRBV19 and TRBJ1-2, the complete variable domain is DGGITQSPKYLFRKEGQNVTLSCEQNLNHDAMYWYRQDPGQGLRLIYYSQIVNDFQKGDIAEGYSVSREKKESFPLTVTSAQKNPTAFYLCASKLSGGFYGYTFGSGTRLTVV.